A selection of T cell receptor beta chains follows, all from one sample in a study of OX40 agonist ivuxolimab in advanced cancers. Generated by immunoSEQ multiplex PCR, the TCRdb table keeps only in-frame clones and is missing some. The sample includes some 9,200 clones, more than 80% of them seen just once. Sequenced material: CD4+ or CD8+ T cells sorted from blood, taken in a trial of the OX40 agonist ivuxolimab. The receptors were gathered from an adult with an advanced solid tumor such as melanoma, head and neck, liver or kidney cancer. CDR3s include the opening cysteine and the closing phenylalanine or tryptophan. The D gene is left open where the match is weak. The size entry is marked missing in some rows and otherwise reads once, few, many or a size class.

size: .; D: .; V: TRBV5-1; J: TRBJ1-2; CDR3: CASSLAAQVNHGYTF; DNA: TGCGCCAGCAGCTTGGCCGCACAGGTAAACCATGGCTACACCTTC
size: .; D: TRBD1; V: TRBV27; J: TRBJ1-2; CDR3: CASSQGADGYTF; DNA: TGTGCCAGCAGTCAGGGGGCGGATGGCTACACCTTC
size: .; D: .; V: TRBV10-3; J: TRBJ1-4; CDR3: CASRGDDEKLFF; DNA: TGTGCCTCCAGGGGAGATGATGAAAAACTGTTTTTT
size: .; D: TRBD1; V: TRBV7-8; J: TRBJ2-7; CDR3: CASSLGGRAEQYF; DNA: TGTGCCAGCAGCCTAGGGGGCAGGGCCGAGCAGTACTTC
size: .; D: TRBD1; V: TRBV19; J: TRBJ2-2; CDR3: CASSIVQGPGELFF; DNA: TGTGCCAGTAGTATAGTACAGGGGCCCGGGGAGCTGTTTTTT
size: .; D: .; V: TRBV10-3; J: TRBJ2-7; CDR3: CAISESGTFSYEQYF; DNA: TGTGCCATCAGTGAGTCCGGGACATTTTCCTACGAGCAGTACTTC
size: .; D: .; V: TRBV5-1; J: TRBJ1-3; CDR3: CASSSTEPNSGNTIYF; DNA: TGCGCCAGCAGCTCGACGGAACCAAACTCTGGAAACACCATATATTTT
size: .; D: TRBD1; V: TRBV4-1; J: TRBJ1-5; CDR3: CASSRDRGNQPQHF; DNA: TGCGCCAGCAGCCGGGACAGGGGCAATCAGCCCCAGCATTTT
size: .; D: .; V: TRBV28; J: TRBJ1-1; CDR3: CASKTATPNTEAFF; DNA: TGTGCCAGTAAGACAGCCACTCCGAACACTGAAGCTTTCTTT
size: .; D: TRBD1; V: TRBV28; J: TRBJ2-3; CDR3: CASRRTGPLTDTQYF; DNA: TGTGCCAGCCGTAGGACAGGGCCACTCACAGATACGCAGTATTTT
size: .; D: TRBD2; V: TRBV4-2; J: TRBJ2-1; CDR3: CASSQEAVAGGGPGQFF; DNA: TGTGCCAGCAGCCAAGAAGCAGTAGCGGGAGGGGGCCCCGGGCAGTTCTTC
size: once; D: .; V: TRBV5-6; J: TRBJ2-6; CDR3: CASSLEGSGANVLTF; DNA: TGTGCCAGCAGCTTGGAAGGGTCCGGGGCCAACGTCCTGACTTTC
size: .; D: .; V: TRBV7-3; J: TRBJ2-6; CDR3: CASSQRADAYKVGPF; DNA: TGTGCCAGCAGCCAACGGGCAGACGCTTACAAAGTCGGGCCTTTC
size: .; D: .; V: TRBV23-1; J: TRBJ1-1; CDR3: CASSQSPWDPANTEAFF; DNA: TGCGCCAGCAGTCAATCGCCCTGGGACCCAGCGAACACTGAAGCTTTCTTT